The rows below give T cell receptor beta chains drawn from one sample of a study of OX40 agonist ivuxolimab in advanced cancers. Profiled with immunoSEQ multiplex PCR; TCRdb holds only in-frame clones, not every one. The table has roughly 120,000 clones, approximately 90% seen once. Specimen: CD4+ or CD8+ T cells sorted from blood, collected in a trial of the OX40 agonist ivuxolimab. Every receptor here comes from an adult with an advanced solid tumor such as melanoma, head and neck, liver or kidney cancer. Each CDR3 is given with its conserved first and last residue. Fields, in order: V gene, J gene, CDR3 protein.

TRBV11-2	TRBJ1-2	CASSPMGSYGYTF
TRBV5-6	TRBJ2-3	CASSLTPGTQYF
TRBV9	TRBJ1-3	CASSVATDISGNTIYF
TRBV11-1	TRBJ2-3	CASKERQTTDTQYF
TRBV10-2	TRBJ2-3	CASMNRASGVYTQYF
TRBV7-2	TRBJ2-7	CASNRGPLYEQYF
TRBV4-3	TRBJ2-1	CASSQDPDYSYNEQFF
TRBV10-2	TRBJ2-1	CASRTSGGQFF
TRBV11-2	TRBJ2-5	CASSLRTSGGETQYF
TRBV19	TRBJ2-1	CASSIMGEAYNEQFF
TRBV9	TRBJ2-1	CASSVVAGTYNEQFF
TRBV10-3	TRBJ1-1	CAISDQTGNTEAFF
TRBV19	TRBJ1-5	CASTGGDISYSNQPQHF
TRBV2	TRBJ2-4	CASSTTGVLAKNIQYF
TRBV19	TRBJ1-4	CASSLNRGEKLFF
TRBV2	TRBJ1-4	CASVTGLDEKLFF
TRBV5-1	TRBJ2-7	CASSLVSLGSYEQYF
TRBV10-3	TRBJ1-1	CAISERTDPNTEAFF
TRBV10-3	TRBJ2-1	CAIGPGGRFWNEQFF
TRBV18	TRBJ1-1	CASSPRNQERTEAFF
TRBV25-1	TRBJ1-1	CASSRPSRGRSEAFF
TRBV5-5	TRBJ2-7	CASSLGAIRGYEQYF
TRBV19	TRBJ2-4	CASYFRDLYF
TRBV28	TRBJ1-2	CASSFEVGQGYGYTF
TRBV25-1	TRBJ1-2	CASSVTGINYGYTF
TRBV2	TRBJ2-3	CASSGFGGGTDTQYF
TRBV27	TRBJ1-2	CASSTRPSAGYTF
TRBV7-2	TRBJ2-2	CASSLAPANTGELFF
TRBV11-3	TRBJ2-7	CASSHAGQGHEQYF